This TCR beta chain was identified in a study of blood T cell repertoires in COVID-19. The V gene's germline CDR1 is LNHDA and CDR2 SQIVND (reference sequence). V shed 9 bases and J 2 bases; nucleotides not matched to a gene: 13. CDR3 length: 17 amino acids. Produced via immunoSEQ multiplex PCR; TCRdb's table is partial and in-frame only. The table shows a few hundred thousand clones, with around 85% occurring only once. This clone was seen just once. The sequenced sample consisted of PBMCs or T cells enriched from blood (not recorded which). The TCR originated in a woman in her forties or fifties who had recovered from COVID-19. This chain uses TRBV19 with TRBJ1-4, with 9 bases matching TRBD1. CDR3 in DNA: TGTGCCAGCACAATGGGACAGGGAGTCGTCACTAATGAAAAACTGTTTTTT. Protein sequence: CASTMGQGVVTNEKLFF.